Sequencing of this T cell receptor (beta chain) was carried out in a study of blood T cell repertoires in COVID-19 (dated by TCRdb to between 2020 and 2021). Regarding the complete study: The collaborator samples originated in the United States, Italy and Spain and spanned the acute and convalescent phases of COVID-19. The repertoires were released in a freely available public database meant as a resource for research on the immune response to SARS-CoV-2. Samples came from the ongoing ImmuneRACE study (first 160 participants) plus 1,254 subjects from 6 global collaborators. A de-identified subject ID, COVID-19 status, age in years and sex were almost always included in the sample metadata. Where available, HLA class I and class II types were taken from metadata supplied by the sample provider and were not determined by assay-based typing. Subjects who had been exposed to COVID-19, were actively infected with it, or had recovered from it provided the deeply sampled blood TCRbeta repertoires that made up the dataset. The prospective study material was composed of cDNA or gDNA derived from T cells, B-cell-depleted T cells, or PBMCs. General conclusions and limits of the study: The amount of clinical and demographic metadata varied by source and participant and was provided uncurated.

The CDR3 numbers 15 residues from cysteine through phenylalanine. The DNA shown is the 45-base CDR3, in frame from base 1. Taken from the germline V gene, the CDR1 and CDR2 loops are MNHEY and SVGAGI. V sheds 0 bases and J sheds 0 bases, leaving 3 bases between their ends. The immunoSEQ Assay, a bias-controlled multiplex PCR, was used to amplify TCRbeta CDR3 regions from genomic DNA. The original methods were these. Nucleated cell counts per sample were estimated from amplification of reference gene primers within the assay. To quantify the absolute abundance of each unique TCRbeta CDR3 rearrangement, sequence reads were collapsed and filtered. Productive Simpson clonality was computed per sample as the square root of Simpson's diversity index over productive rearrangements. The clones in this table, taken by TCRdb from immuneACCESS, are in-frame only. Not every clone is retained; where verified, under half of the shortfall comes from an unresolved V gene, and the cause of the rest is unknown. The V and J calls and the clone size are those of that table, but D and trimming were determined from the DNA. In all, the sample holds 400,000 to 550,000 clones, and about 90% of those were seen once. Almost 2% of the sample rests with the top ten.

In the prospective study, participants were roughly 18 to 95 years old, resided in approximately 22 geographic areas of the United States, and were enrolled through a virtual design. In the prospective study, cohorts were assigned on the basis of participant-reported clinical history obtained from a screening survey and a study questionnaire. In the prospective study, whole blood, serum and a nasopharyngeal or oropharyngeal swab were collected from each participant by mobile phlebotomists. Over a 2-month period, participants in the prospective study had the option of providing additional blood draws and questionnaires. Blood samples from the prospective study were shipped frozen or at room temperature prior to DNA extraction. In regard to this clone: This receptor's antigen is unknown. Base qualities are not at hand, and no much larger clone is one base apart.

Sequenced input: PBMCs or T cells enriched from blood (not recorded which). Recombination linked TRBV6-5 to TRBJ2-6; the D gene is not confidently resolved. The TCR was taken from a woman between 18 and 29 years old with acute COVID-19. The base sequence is TGTGCCAGCAGTTACTCGAGCTCTGGGGCCAACGTCCTGACTTTC. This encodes CASSYSSSGANVLTF.